Listed below are T cell receptor beta chains from one sample, sequenced in a study of cytomegalovirus exposure and HLA in healthy donors. Using immunoSEQ multiplex PCR, the repertoire was profiled, and TCRdb retains in-frame clones only, with some absent. The data contain around 180,000 clones, about 82% of them singletons. The sample was PBMCs. All receptors come from a male donor in good health and CMV-seronegative. CDR3s include the opening cysteine and the closing phenylalanine or tryptophan. D genes are given only for firm matches. A row's size may be missing; if present it is once, few, many or a size class.

D	J	V	size	DNA	CDR3
TRBD1	TRBJ2-3	TRBV30	.	TGTGCCTGGAGTGTGAACCGGGGACAGGGGAATAGAGATACGCAGTATTTT	CAWSVNRGQGNRDTQYF
TRBD1	TRBJ2-5	TRBV5-6	.	TGTGCCAGCAGCTTATCGGACAGGGGGCGCGAGACCCAGTACTTC	CASSLSDRGRETQYF
TRBD1	TRBJ1-5	TRBV25-1	.	TGTGCCAGCAGTGCTGGGACAGGGAATCAGCCCCAGCATTTT	CASSAGTGNQPQHF
TRBD2	TRBJ2-3	TRBV7-9	.	TGTTCCAGCAGACGGACTAGCGGGGCTGGAGATACGCAGTATTTT	CSSRRTSGAGDTQYF
.	TRBJ2-7	TRBV27	.	TGTGCCAGCAGTTTTCGGGGGGCCCCTTTCCAGCAGTACTTC	CASSFRGAPFQQYF
.	TRBJ2-7	TRBV7-7	few	TGTGCCAGCAGCTCCGCCTACGGTCCCTACGAGCAGTACTTC	CASSSAYGPYEQYF
.	TRBJ1-1	TRBV18	.	TGTGCCAGCTCACCACCGACAGCCCTGAACACTGAAGCTTTCTTT	CASSPPTALNTEAFF
.	TRBJ2-2	TRBV6-1	.	TGTGCCAGCAGGAAGGACTTAGGCGGGGAGCTGTTTTTT	CASRKDLGGELFF
TRBD2	TRBJ2-7	TRBV7-9	.	TGTGCCAGCAGCATGACTAGCGGGCGGAAGTACGAGCAGTACTTC	CASSMTSGRKYEQYF
.	TRBJ1-3	TRBV7-9	.	TGTGCCAGCAGCAACCAGGACTCTGGAAACACCATATATTTT	CASSNQDSGNTIYF
TRBD2	TRBJ2-1	TRBV6-1	.	TGTGCCAGCAGTGACGCCTTGCGCCGAGCGGGACGGACTGAGCAGTTCTTC	CASSDALRRAGRTEQFF
.	TRBJ1-1	TRBV7-2	.	TGTGCCAGCAGCTTAGCTACAGGGAACACTGAAGCTTTCTTT	CASSLATGNTEAFF
.	TRBJ1-3	TRBV7-2	once	TGTGCCAGCAGCTTATCGGTAATCTCTGGAAACACCATATATTTT	CASSLSVISGNTIYF
.	TRBJ2-3	TRBV5-8	.	TGTGCCAGCAGCTCTGTAGATACGCAGTATTTT	CASSSVDTQYF
.	TRBJ1-2	TRBV28	.	TGTGCCAGCAGTTTATTTACCGGGGGACGAAGGGTGGTTGGCTACACCTTC	CASSLFTGGRRVVGYTF
TRBD2	TRBJ2-6	TRBV5-1	.	TGCGCCAGCACCGGGACTAGCGGGGGCTCTGGGGCCAACGTCCTGACTTTC	CASTGTSGGSGANVLTF
.	TRBJ2-5	TRBV28	.	TGTGCCAGCAGTTTATCTGGGGGCGCGATTAGCGGGGAGACCCAGTACTTC	CASSLSGGAISGETQYF
.	TRBJ1-1	TRBV7-2	.	TGTGCCAGCAGCCCAGGGCTGGGAACCGGCACTGAAGCTTTCTTT	CASSPGLGTGTEAFF
.	TRBJ2-7	TRBV28	.	TGTGCCAGCAGCCCCGAGGGGGTGGGCTACGAGCAGTACTTC	CASSPEGVGYEQYF
.	TRBJ2-7	TRBV11-2	.	TGTGCCAGCAGCTTAGATTCAGGGTACGACGAGCAGTACTTC	CASSLDSGYDEQYF
.	TRBJ1-4	TRBV4-2	few	TGTGCCAGCAGCCAAGATGTCGGTCGGTCCGGTAATGAAAAACTGTTTTTT	CASSQDVGRSGNEKLFF
.	TRBJ2-2	TRBV9	.	TGTGCCAGCAGCGTAGGTGCAGCGAACACCGGGGAGCTGTTTTTT	CASSVGAANTGELFF
TRBD1	TRBJ1-2	TRBV18	.	TGTGCCAGCTCACAGGGACAGGGGGCTTATGGCTACACCTTC	CASSQGQGAYGYTF
.	TRBJ1-1	TRBV5-1	.	TGCGCCAGCAGCTTGGGCCTGAAAGGGGCCACTGAAGCTTTCTTT	CASSLGLKGATEAFF
TRBD1	TRBJ2-3	TRBV5-1	.	TGCGCCAGCAGCCCGGGACAGGGGGAAACAGATACGCAGTATTTT	CASSPGQGETDTQYF
TRBD2	TRBJ2-1	TRBV10-2	.	TGCGCCAGCAGTGCTCACCGACTAGCGGGAATCAATGAGCAGTTCTTC	CASSAHRLAGINEQFF
.	TRBJ2-5	TRBV7-2	few	TGTGCCAGCAGCTTAAATGGGCACCAAGAGACCCAGTACTTC	CASSLNGHQETQYF
.	TRBJ2-5	TRBV7-9	.	TGTTCCAGCAGCTTAGTGCATATCGGGACATCGAAAGAGACCCAGTACTTC	CSSSLVHIGTSKETQYF
TRBD2	TRBJ2-6	TRBV6-1	.	TGTGCCAGCAGTGCCGGGACTAGCGGGAGGGACTCTGGGGCCAACGTCCTGACTTTC	CASSAGTSGRDSGANVLTF
.	TRBJ1-2	TRBV29-1	.	TGCAGCGCTGTGGGGGGTGAGAACTATGGCTACACCTTC	CSAVGGENYGYTF
TRBD1	TRBJ2-7	TRBV6-1	.	TGTGCCAGCAGAGTGCCGGGACAGACGTACGAGCAGTACTTC	CASRVPGQTYEQYF
.	TRBJ2-7	TRBV5-4	.	TGTGCCAGCAGCTTGGGAGCGGGCGATCACTACGAGCAGTACTTC	CASSLGAGDHYEQYF
TRBD2	TRBJ2-5	TRBV6-5	.	TGTGCCAGCAGTTACCTGGGACTAGCGGGGGGAGAGACCCAGTACTTC	CASSYLGLAGGETQYF
TRBD2	TRBJ2-1	TRBV6-4	.	TGTGCCAGCAGCGGCGGGAGCAATGAGCAGTTCTTC	CASSGGSNEQFF
.	TRBJ2-7	TRBV7-2	.	TGTGCCAGCAGCTCCGCGGACTGGGACGAGCAGTACTTC	CASSSADWDEQYF
TRBD2	TRBJ2-2	TRBV5-1	.	TGCGCCAGCAGCTTGGCGGCTAGCGGGACCGGGGAGCTGTTTTTT	CASSLAASGTGELFF
TRBD2	TRBJ2-1	TRBV5-1	.	TGCGCCAGCAGCTCACGGACTAGCGGGGGGAACAATGAGCAGTTCTTC	CASSSRTSGGNNEQFF
TRBD1	TRBJ2-1	TRBV27	.	TGTGCCAGCAGACCTCCGACAGGGGCAAAGGATGAGCAGTTCTTC	CASRPPTGAKDEQFF
TRBD2	TRBJ2-7	TRBV19	.	TGTGCCAGTTCGAGGACTAGCGGCCACGAGCAGTACTTC	CASSRTSGHEQYF
.	TRBJ2-2	TRBV19	.	TGTGCCAGTAGCCGGAACACCGGGGAGCTGTTTTTT	CASSRNTGELFF
TRBD1	TRBJ2-2	TRBV5-1	.	TGCGCCAGCAGCTTCCTTAAGTCTGACAGGGGGTGGACCGGGGAGCTGTTTTTT	CASSFLKSDRGWTGELFF
.	TRBJ2-7	TRBV7-6	.	TGTGCCAGCAGCTTAGGAAAAGAGAGTTACGAGCAGTACTTC	CASSLGKESYEQYF